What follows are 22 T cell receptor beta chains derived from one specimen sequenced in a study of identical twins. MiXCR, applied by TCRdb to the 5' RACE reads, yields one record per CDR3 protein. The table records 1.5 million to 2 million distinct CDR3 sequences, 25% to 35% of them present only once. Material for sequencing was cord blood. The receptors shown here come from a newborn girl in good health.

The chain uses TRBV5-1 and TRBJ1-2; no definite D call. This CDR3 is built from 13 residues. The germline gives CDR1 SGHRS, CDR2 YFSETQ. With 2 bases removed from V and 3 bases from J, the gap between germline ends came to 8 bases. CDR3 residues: CASSFSPDYGYTF. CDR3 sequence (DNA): TGCGCCAGCAGCTTCTCGCCAGACTATGGCTACACCTTC.

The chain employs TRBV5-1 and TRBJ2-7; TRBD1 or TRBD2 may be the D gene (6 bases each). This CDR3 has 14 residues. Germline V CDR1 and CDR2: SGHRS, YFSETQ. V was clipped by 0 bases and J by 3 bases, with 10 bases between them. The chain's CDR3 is CASSLGQDYYEQYF. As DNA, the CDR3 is TGCGCCAGCAGCTTGGGACAGGACTACTACGAGCAGTACTTC.

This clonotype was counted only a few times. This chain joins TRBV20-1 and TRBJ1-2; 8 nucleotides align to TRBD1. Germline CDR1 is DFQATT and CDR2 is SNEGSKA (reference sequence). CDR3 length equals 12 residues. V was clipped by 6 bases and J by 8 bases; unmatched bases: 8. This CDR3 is CSASRGREGYTF. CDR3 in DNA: TGCAGTGCGAGCAGGGGGCGCGAGGGCTACACCTTC.

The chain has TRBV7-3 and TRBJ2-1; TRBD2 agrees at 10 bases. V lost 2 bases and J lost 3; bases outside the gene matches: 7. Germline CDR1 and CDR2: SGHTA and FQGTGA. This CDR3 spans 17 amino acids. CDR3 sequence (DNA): TGTGCCAGCAGCTTATCCCCCAGCGGGGGGGTCTACAATGAGCAGTTCTTC. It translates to CASSLSPSGGVYNEQFF.

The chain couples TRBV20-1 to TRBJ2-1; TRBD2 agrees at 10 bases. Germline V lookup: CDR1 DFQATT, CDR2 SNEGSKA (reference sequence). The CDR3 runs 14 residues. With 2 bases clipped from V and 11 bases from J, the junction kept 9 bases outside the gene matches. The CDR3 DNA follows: TGCAGTGCTAGATTCAGGCTAGCGGGGGCTCAGCAGTTCTTC. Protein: CSARFRLAGAQQFF.

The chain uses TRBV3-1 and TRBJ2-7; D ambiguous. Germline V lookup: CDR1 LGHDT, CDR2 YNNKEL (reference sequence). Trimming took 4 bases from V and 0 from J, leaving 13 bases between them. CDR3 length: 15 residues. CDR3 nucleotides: TGTGCCAGCAGCCCCCGAGGCAGATGCTCCTACGAGCAGTACTTC. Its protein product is CASSPRGRCSYEQYF.

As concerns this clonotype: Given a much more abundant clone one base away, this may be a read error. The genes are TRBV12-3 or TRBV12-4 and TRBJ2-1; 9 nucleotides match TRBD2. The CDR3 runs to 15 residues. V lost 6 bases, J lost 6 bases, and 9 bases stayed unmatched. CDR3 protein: CASSKGLARPNEQFF. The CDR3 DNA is TGTGCCAGCAGCAAAGGACTAGCGAGGCCCAATGAGCAGTTCTTC.

CDR3 amino acids: CAISESKHPSTDTQYF. CDR3 DNA: TGTGCCATCAGTGAGTCGAAACACCCTTCCACAGATACGCAGTATTTT. This chain connects TRBV10-3 to TRBJ2-3; D not certain. Germline-derived CDR1 and CDR2 are ENHRY and SYGVKD. This CDR3 comprises 16 residues. V lost 0 bases to trimming and J lost 2 bases, with 12 bases between them.

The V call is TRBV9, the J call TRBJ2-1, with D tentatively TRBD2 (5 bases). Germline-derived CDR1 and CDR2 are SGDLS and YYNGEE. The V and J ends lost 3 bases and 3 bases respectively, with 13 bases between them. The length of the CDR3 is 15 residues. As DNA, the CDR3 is TGTGCCAGCAGCGCCCTGTCCGGGAACTACAATGAGCAGTTCTTC. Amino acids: CASSALSGNYNEQFF.

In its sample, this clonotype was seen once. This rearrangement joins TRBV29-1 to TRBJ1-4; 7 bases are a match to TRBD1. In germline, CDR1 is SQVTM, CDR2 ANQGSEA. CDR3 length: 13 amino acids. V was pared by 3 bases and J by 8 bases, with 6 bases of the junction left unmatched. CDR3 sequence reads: CSVDGQGGEKLFF. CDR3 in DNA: TGCAGCGTTGACGGGCAGGGGGGGGAAAAACTGTTTTTT.

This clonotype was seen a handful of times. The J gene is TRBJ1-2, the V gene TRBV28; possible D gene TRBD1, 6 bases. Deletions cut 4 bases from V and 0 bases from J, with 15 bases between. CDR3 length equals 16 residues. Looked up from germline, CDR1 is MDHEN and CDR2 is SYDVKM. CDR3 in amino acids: CASSSTGGIPNYGYTF. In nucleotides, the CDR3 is TGTGCCAGCAGTTCAACTGGGGGCATCCCTAACTATGGCTACACCTTC.

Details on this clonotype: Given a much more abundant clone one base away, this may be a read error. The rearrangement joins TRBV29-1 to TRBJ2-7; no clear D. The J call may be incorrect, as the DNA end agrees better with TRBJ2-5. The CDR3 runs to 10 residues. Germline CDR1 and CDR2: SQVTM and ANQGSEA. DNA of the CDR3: TGCAGCGTTCCAGTGGAGACCCAGTACTTC. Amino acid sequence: CSVPVETQYF.

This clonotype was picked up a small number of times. CDR3 region: CAISEPGQGRSEQYF. The CDR3 DNA reads TGTGCCATCAGTGAACCAGGACAGGGGAGAAGCGAGCAGTACTTC. V is TRBV10-3 and J is TRBJ2-7; 9 nucleotides line up with TRBD1. Germline lookup yields CDR1 ENHRY and CDR2 SYGVKD. V shed 3 bases, J shed 6 bases, and the junction held 9 bases outside the gene matches. This CDR3 is built from 15 residues.

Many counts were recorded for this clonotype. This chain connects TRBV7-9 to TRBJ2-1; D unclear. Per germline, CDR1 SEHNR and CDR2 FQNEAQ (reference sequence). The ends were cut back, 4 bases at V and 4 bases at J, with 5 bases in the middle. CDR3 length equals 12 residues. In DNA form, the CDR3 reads TGTGCCAGCAGCTCCGTTTACAATGAGCAGTTCTTC. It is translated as CASSSVYNEQFF.

CDR3: CATSDRRAYEQYF. The CDR3 nucleotides are TGTGCCACCTCGGACAGGCGAGCCTACGAGCAGTACTTC. The chain couples TRBV24-1 to TRBJ2-7; TRBD1 matches 7 bases. V gave up 9 bases and J gave up 2 bases; unmatched junction bases: 6. The CDR3 sequence is 13 residues long. The germline V gene has CDR1 KGHDR and CDR2 SFDVKD.

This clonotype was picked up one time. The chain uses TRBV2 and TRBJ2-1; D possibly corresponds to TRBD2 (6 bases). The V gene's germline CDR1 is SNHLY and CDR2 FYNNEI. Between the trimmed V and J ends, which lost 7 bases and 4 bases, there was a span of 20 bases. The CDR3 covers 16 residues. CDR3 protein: CASKSVLRTKYNEQFF. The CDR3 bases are TGTGCCAGCAAAAGCGTTCTGAGGACTAAATACAATGAGCAGTTCTTC.

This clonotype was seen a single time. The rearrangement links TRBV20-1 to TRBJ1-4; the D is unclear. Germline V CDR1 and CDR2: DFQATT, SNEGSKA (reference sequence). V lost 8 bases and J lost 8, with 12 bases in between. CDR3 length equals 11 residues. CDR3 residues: CSSRTREKLFF. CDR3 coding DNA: TGCAGTTCCCGGACCAGAGAAAAACTGTTTTTT.

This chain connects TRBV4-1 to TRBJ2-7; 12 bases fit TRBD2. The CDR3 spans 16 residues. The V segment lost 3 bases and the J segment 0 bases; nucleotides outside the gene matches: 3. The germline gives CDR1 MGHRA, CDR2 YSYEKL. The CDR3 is CASSQRGLAGSYEQYF. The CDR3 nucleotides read TGCGCCAGCAGCCAGCGGGGACTAGCGGGCTCCTACGAGCAGTACTTC.

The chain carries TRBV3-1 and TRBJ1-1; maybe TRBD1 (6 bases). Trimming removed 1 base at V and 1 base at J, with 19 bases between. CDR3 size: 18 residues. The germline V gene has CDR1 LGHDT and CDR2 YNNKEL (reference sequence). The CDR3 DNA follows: TGTGCCAGCAGCCAAGTTGCCGAAAAGGGGACACCGAACACTGAAGCTTTCTTT. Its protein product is CASSQVAEKGTPNTEAFF.

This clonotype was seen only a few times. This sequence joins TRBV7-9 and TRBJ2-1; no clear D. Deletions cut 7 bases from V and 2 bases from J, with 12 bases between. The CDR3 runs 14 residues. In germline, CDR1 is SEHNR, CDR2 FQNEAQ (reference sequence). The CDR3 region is CASNGIRAYNEQFF. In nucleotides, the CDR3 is TGTGCCAGCAATGGGATTAGGGCCTACAATGAGCAGTTCTTC.

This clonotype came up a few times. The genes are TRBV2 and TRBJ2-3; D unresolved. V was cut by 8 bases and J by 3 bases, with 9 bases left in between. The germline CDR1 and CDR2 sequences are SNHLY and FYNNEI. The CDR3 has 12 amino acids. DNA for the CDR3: TGTGCCAGCGAAAGGACGACAGATACGCAGTATTTT. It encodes CASERTTDTQYF.

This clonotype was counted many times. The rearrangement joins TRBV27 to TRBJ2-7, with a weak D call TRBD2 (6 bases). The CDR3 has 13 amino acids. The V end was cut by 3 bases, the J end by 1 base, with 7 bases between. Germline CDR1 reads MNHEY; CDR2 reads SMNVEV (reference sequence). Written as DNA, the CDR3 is TGTGCCAGCAGTTTTGCGGGATCCTACGAGCAGTACTTC. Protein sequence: CASSFAGSYEQYF.